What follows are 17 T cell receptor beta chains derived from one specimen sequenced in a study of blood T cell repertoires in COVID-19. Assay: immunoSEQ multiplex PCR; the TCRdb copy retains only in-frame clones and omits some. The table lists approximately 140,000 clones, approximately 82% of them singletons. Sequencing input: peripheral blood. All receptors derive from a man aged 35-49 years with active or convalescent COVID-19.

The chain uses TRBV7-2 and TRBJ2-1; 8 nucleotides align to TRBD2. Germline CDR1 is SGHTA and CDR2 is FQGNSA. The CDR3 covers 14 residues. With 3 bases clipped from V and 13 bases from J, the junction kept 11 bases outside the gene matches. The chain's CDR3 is CASSLTKSGGDQFF. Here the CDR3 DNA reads TGTGCCAGCAGCTTGACTAAAAGCGGGGGAGACCAGTTCTTC.

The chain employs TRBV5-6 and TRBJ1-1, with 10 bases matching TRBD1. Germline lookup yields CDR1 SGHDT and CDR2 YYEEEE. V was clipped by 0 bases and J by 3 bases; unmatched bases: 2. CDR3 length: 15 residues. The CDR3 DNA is TGTGCCAGCAGCTTGGTCGGGACAGGGGACACTGAAGCTTTCTTT. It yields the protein CASSLVGTGDTEAFF.

As DNA, the CDR3 is TGTGCCAGCAGCATCGGGCAGGGCCCTCACAATGAGCAGTTCTTC. It specifies CASSIGQGPHNEQFF. The chain uses TRBV2 and TRBJ2-1; tentative D call: TRBD1 (5 bases). Trimming pared 6 bases from V and 5 bases from J, leaving 17 bases between. The CDR3 has 15 amino acids. Germline V lookup: CDR1 SNHLY, CDR2 FYNNEI.

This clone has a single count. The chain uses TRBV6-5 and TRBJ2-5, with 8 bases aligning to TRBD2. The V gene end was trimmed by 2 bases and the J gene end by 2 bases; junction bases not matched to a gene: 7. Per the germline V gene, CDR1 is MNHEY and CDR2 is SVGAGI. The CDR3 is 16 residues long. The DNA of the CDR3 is TGTGCCAGCAGTTACGCCCCAACTAGCGGACAAGAGACCCAGTACTTC. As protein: CASSYAPTSGQETQYF.

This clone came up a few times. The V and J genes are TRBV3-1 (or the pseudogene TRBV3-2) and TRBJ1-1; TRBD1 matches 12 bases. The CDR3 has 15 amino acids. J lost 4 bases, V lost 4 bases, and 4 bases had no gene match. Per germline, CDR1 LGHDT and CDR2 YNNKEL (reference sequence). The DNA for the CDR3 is TGTGCCAGCAGCCCCCGGGACAGGGGGCCCACTGAAGCTTTCTTT. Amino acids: CASSPRDRGPTEAFF.

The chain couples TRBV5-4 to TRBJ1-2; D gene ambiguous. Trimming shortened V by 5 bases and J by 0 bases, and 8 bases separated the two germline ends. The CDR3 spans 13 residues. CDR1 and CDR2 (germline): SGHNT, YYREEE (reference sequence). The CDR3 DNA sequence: TGTGCCAGCAGTTTAGACTCTAACTATGGCTACACCTTC. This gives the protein CASSLDSNYGYTF.

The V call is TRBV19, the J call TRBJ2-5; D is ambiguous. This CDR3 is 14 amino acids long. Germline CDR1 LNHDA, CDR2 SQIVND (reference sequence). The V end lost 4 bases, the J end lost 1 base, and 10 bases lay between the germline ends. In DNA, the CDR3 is TGTGCCAGTAGTAGGGCAAGGCTCCAAGAGACCCAGTACTTC. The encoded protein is CASSRARLQETQYF.

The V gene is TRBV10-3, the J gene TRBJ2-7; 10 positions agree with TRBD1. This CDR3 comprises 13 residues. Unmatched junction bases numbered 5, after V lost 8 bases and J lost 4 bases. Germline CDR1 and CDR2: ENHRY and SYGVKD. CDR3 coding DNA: TGTGCCATCTCCCGACAGGGGGCATACGAGCAGTACTTC. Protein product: CAISRQGAYEQYF.

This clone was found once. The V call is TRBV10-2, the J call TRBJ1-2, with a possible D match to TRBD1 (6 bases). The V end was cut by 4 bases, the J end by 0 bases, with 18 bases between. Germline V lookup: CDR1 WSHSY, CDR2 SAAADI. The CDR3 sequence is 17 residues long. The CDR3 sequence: CASSALTGSSSNYGYTF. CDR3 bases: TGCGCCAGCAGTGCCCTGACAGGTAGCTCCTCTAACTATGGCTACACCTTC.

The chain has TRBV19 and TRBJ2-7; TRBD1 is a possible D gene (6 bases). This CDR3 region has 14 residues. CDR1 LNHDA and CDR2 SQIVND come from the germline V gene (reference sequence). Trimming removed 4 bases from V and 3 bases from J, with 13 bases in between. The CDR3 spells CASSTNTGFYEQYF. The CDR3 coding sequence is TGTGCCAGTAGTACCAATACAGGGTTCTACGAGCAGTACTTC. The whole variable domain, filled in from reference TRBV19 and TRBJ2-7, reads DGGITQSPKYLFRKEGQNVTLSCEQNLNHDAMYWYRQDPGQGLRLIYYSQIVNDFQKGDIAEGYSVSREKKESFPLTVTSAQKNPTAFYLCASSTNTGFYEQYFGPGTRLTVT.

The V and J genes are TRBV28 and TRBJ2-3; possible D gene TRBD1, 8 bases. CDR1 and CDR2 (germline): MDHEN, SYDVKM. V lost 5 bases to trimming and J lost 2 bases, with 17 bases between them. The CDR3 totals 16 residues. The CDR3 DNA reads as TGTGCCAGCAGTCCTCTGACAGGGGACTACACAGATACGCAGTATTTT. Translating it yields CASSPLTGDYTDTQYF.

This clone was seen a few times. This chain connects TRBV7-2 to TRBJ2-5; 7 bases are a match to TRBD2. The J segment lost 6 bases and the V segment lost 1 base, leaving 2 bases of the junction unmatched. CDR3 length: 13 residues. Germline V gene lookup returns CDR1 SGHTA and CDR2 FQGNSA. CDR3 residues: CASSLGAGKTQYF. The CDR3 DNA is TGTGCCAGCAGCTTAGGAGCGGGAAAGACCCAGTACTTC.

In DNA, the CDR3 is TGTGCCAGCAGTCGCGGGGCGCAAACTAATGAAAAACTGTTTTTT. Protein: CASSRGAQTNEKLFF. The V gene is TRBV6-5, the J gene TRBJ1-4, with D possibly being TRBD1 (5 bases). In germline, CDR1 is MNHEY, CDR2 SVGAGI. Deletions cut 5 bases from V and 1 base from J, with 11 bases between. This CDR3 spans 15 amino acids.

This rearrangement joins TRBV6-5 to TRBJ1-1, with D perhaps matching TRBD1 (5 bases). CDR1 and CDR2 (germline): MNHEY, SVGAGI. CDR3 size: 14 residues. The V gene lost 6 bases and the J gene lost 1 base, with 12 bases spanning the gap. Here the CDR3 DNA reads TGTGCCAGCAGGGACGGGGGGAGGAACACTGAAGCTTTCTTT. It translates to CASRDGGRNTEAFF.

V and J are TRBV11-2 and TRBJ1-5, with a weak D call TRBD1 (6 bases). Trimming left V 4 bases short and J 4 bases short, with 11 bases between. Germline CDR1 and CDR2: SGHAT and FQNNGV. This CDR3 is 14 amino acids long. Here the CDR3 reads CASSSGTRNQPQHF. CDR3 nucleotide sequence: TGTGCCAGCAGCTCCGGGACACGGAATCAGCCCCAGCATTTT. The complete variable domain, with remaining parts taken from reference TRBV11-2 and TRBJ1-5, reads EAGVAQSPRYKIIEKRQSVAFWCNPISGHATLYWYQQILGQGPKLLIQFQNNGVVDDSQLPKDRFSAERLKGVDSTLKIQPAKLEDSAVYLCASSSGTRNQPQHFGDGTRLSIL.

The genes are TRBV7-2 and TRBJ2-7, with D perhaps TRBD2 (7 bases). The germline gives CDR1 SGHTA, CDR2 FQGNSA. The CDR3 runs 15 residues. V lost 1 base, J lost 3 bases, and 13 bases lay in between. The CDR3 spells CASSLGDGGLYEQYF. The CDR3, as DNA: TGTGCCAGCAGCTTAGGCGACGGGGGGCTCTACGAGCAGTACTTC.

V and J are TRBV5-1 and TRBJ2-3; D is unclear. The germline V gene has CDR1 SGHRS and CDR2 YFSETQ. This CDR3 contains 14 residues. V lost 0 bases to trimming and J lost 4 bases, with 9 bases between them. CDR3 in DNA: TGCGCCAGCAGCTTGGAGGCGAGGCCAGATACGCAGTATTTT. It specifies CASSLEARPDTQYF.